The present T cell receptor beta chain was sequenced within a study of cytomegalovirus exposure and HLA in healthy donors. Trimming took off 7 bases at V and 6 bases at J, with 15 bases between the two ends. There are 13 residues in the CDR3. Germline V gene sequence: CDR1 MDHEN, CDR2 SYDVKM. These donors, healthy bone marrow donors, were studied. The PCR was carried out with 60 Vbeta primers and 13 Jbeta primers. The protocol was immunoSEQ multiplex PCR, while the TCRdb copy is restricted to in-frame clones and leaves out a portion. The sample records some 160,000 clones, roughly four fifths being singletons.

The receptor's source is a middle-aged man in good health and CMV-seronegative. Sequences were obtained from PBMCs. The gene calls are TRBV28 and TRBJ1-1; D unresolved. The CDR3 sequence is CASTHSNVPEAFF. Written as DNA, the CDR3 is TGTGCCAGCACTCACTCGAACGTCCCTGAAGCTTTCTTT.